The clone carrying this T cell receptor beta chain appeared a few times. Its antigen is not known. The data belong to a study of CD8 T cells in ankylosing spondylitis. General study findings and limits: As reported, disease-linked clones showed significant enrichment in matched ankylosing spondylitis synovial fluid. Within peripheral blood, clones linked to disease were CD8+ and relatively rare.

Preparation of TCR beta libraries was done by quantitative 5'-RACE with molecular barcodes. Each CDR3 protein gets one entry after TCRdb re-called the 5' RACE reads with MiXCR. This sample has roughly 180,000 distinct CDR3 sequences, with under 15% found just once. This CDR3 comprises 19 residues. From germline, CDR1 is MDHEN and CDR2 SYDVKM. J gave up 5 bases and V 5 bases, and 22 bases lay outside the gene matches. Sequencing used blood, either unsorted or a sorted T cell fraction (not recorded which). This receptor was taken from a female donor with ankylosing spondylitis or in good health (not recorded which). The chain carries TRBV28 and TRBJ2-7, with 9 nucleotides matching TRBD2. The DNA of the CDR3 is TGTGCCAGCAGTGGAATAGGGCTAGCGGGGCCCCTATTGTGGGACGAGCAGTACTTC. The encoded protein is CASSGIGLAGPLLWDEQYF.